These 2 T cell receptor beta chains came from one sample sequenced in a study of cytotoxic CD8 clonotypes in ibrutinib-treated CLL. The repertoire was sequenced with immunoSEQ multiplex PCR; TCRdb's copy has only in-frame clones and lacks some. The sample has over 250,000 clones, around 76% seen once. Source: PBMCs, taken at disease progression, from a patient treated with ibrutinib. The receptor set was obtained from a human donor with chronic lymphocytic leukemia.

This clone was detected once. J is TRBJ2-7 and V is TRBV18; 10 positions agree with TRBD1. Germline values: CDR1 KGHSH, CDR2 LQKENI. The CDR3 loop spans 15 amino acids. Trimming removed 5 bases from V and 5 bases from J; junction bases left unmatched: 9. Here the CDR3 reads CASSSTGGRPHEQYF. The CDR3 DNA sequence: TGTGCCAGCTCATCGACAGGGGGCAGGCCCCACGAGCAGTACTTC.

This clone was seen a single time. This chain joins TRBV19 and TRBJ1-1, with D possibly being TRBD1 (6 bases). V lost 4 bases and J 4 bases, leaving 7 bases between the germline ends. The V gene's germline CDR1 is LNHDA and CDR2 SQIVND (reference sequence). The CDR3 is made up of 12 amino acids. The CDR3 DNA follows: TGTGCCAGTAGTAGCAGGGGCACTGAAGCTTTCTTT. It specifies CASSSRGTEAFF. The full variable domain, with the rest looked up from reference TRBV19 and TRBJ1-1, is DGGITQSPKYLFRKEGQNVTLSCEQNLNHDAMYWYRQDPGQGLRLIYYSQIVNDFQKGDIAEGYSVSREKKESFPLTVTSAQKNPTAFYLCASSSRGTEAFFGQGTRLTVV.